Following are 13 T cell receptor beta chains from one sample sequenced in a study of T-cell memory formation after mild COVID-19. MiXCR, run by TCRdb on the 5' RACE reads, gives a single entry per CDR3 protein. Of about 450,000 distinct CDR3 sequences in the sample, about 22% were seen once. Sequenced sample: PBMCs or a T cell subset sorted from them (not recorded which). These receptors came from an adult woman who had mild COVID-19 (a few samples of this study predate the infection). Cell type and time point are not known.

This chain connects TRBV27 to TRBJ2-7; TRBD2 matches 16 bases. The CDR3 contains 16 residues. Looked up from germline, CDR1 is MNHEY and CDR2 is SMNVEV (reference sequence). With V trimmed by 6 bases and J by 7 bases, 9 bases remained unmatched. DNA of the CDR3: TGTGCCAGCAGCCGGGGGACTAGCGGGAGGGCCGGTGAGCAGTACTTC. Protein: CASSRGTSGRAGEQYF.

This chain's CDR3 is CAISEGQGSYEQYF. CDR3 coding DNA: TGTGCCATCAGTGAGGGACAGGGCTCCTACGAGCAGTACTTC. The chain has TRBV10-3 and TRBJ2-7, with 8 bases that match TRBD1. The CDR3 has 14 amino acids. Germline assignment: CDR1 ENHRY and CDR2 SYGVKD. Trimming cost V 2 bases and J 0 bases; bases outside gene matches: 0.

The chain is built from TRBV4-2 and TRBJ1-5, with D unclear. Germline values: CDR1 LGHNA, CDR2 YNFKEQ. The CDR3 loop spans 15 amino acids. V was shortened by 4 bases and J by 5 bases, with 15 bases between the two germline ends. The CDR3 loop reads CASSRPEEPHQPQHF. CDR3 nucleotide sequence: TGTGCCAGCAGCCGACCCGAGGAGCCCCATCAGCCCCAGCATTTT.

This clonotype was seen repeatedly, ten times or more. The genes are TRBV7-8 and TRBJ1-1; D not certain. The germline gives CDR1 SGHVS, CDR2 FQNEAQ. V lost 3 bases and J 7 bases, leaving 9 bases between the germline ends. CDR3 length: 12 residues. CDR3 region: CASSLGRSEAFF. CDR3 nucleotides: TGTGCCAGCAGCTTGGGCAGGAGTGAAGCTTTCTTT.

The chain links TRBV7-7 to TRBJ2-1; D might be TRBD2 (6 bases). Per germline, CDR1 SSHAT and CDR2 FNYEAQ (reference sequence). The V gene lost 2 bases and the J gene lost 0 bases, with 11 bases spanning the gap. This CDR3 is 16 amino acids long. The DNA of the CDR3 is TGTGCCAGCAGCTTAAGGCGGGGCAGCTCCTACAATGAGCAGTTCTTC. Translation: CASSLRRGSSYNEQFF.

This clonotype showed up just a few times. This chain links TRBV20-1 with TRBJ2-1; D possibly corresponds to TRBD1 (5 bases). Per germline, CDR1 DFQATT and CDR2 SNEGSKA (reference sequence). The V and J ends lost 1 base and 5 bases respectively, with 12 bases between them. This CDR3 comprises 14 residues. The CDR3 nucleotides are TGCAGTGCTAGAGCCTCAGGGCTTAACAATGAGCAGTTCTTC. Protein product: CSARASGLNNEQFF.

This clonotype was found a few times. V and J are TRBV4-2 and TRBJ1-2; 7 nucleotides match TRBD1. The CDR3 has 15 amino acids. From germline, CDR1 is LGHNA and CDR2 YNFKEQ. After removal of 2 bases from V and 4 bases from J, the junction contained 7 bases not matched to a gene. Written as DNA, the CDR3 is TGTGCCAGCAGCCAACGACAGGGATCTGGCTATGGCTACACCTTC. This encodes CASSQRQGSGYGYTF.

The chain combines TRBV12-3 or TRBV12-4 with TRBJ2-5, with a possible D match to TRBD1 (5 bases). V lost 1 base, J lost 5 bases, and 14 bases lay in between. The CDR3 is 15 residues long. The CDR3 region has the DNA TGTGCCAGCAGTTTAGTAGGCTGGGGCGGTGAGACCCAGTACTTC. Amino acids: CASSLVGWGGETQYF.

This chain connects TRBV3-1 to TRBJ2-1; a possible D gene is TRBD2 (5 bases). This CDR3 spans 14 amino acids. Trimming removed 1 base from V and 9 bases from J, with 13 bases in between. CDR1 LGHDT and CDR2 YNNKEL come from the germline V gene (reference sequence). CDR3: CASSQVVTGIEQFF. The DNA for the CDR3 is TGTGCCAGCAGCCAAGTTGTGACCGGGATTGAGCAGTTCTTC.

The rearrangement links TRBV29-1 to TRBJ2-1, with TRBD1 as a possible D gene (6 bases). V gave up 0 bases and J gave up 1 base, with 10 bases separating them. The V gene's germline CDR1 is SQVTM and CDR2 ANQGSEA. There are 15 residues in the CDR3. The CDR3 loop reads CSVEDAGVSYNEQFF. CDR3 nucleotides: TGCAGCGTTGAAGATGCAGGGGTTTCCTACAATGAGCAGTTCTTC.

This clonotype was picked up a small number of times. V usage is TRBV6-1 and J usage is TRBJ1-6, with a tentative D call TRBD1 (5 bases). This CDR3 region has 13 residues. The germline gives CDR1 MNHNS, CDR2 SASEGT. Trimming pared 3 bases from V and 9 bases from J, leaving 9 bases between. Written as DNA, the CDR3 is TGTGCCAGCAGTGAGGCAGGGAGTTCACCCCTCCACTTT. Amino acids: CASSEAGSSPLHF.

This clonotype has just a few counts. V is TRBV24-1 and J is TRBJ2-7, with 9 bases that match TRBD2. Germline V lookup: CDR1 KGHDR, CDR2 SFDVKD. The CDR3 contains 16 residues. The ends lost 4 bases at V and 0 bases at J; junction bases unmatched: 6. The CDR3 coding sequence is TGTGCCACCAGTGAACCGCTAGCGGGACCCTCCTACGAGCAGTACTTC. Translating gives CATSEPLAGPSYEQYF.

The chain couples TRBV7-9 to TRBJ1-4; D call uncertain. The germline V gene has CDR1 SEHNR and CDR2 FQNEAQ (reference sequence). The CDR3 covers 14 residues. Trimming took off 2 bases at V and 0 bases at J, with 4 bases between the two ends. CDR3 loop: CASSLFATNEKLFF. CDR3 DNA: TGTGCCAGCAGCTTATTTGCAACTAATGAAAAACTGTTTTTT. Looking up the rest from reference TRBV7-9 and TRBJ1-4 gives the full variable domain: DTGVSQNPRHKITKRGQNVTFRCDPISEHNRLYWYRQTLGQGPEFLTYFQNEAQLEKSRLLSDRFSAERPKGSFSTLEIQRTEQGDSAMYLCASSLFATNEKLFFGSGTQLSVL.